The 14 T cell receptor beta chains below were found in one sample sequenced in a study of beta chain bispecific antibodies for T cell cancers. Study-wide results and caveats: Normal T cells contributed less of the targeted TRBV signal than the leukemia cells did.

T cells were expanded from blood mononuclear cells for 3 to 4 days with anti-CD3 OKT3 or CD3/CD28 beads. Their cognate antigens are unknown. TCRdb reprocessed the 5' RACE reads with MiXCR, giving one entry per CDR3 protein. The data contain 20,000 or so distinct CDR3 sequences, about 2.6% of them seen just once; the ten biggest clones take up about 31%. The sequencing sample was made of healthy donor T cells cultured with leukemia cells. Receptors originate from a human donor in good health. Some clones in this sample may be carry-over from other donors' samples.

Many counts were recorded for this clonotype. V and J are TRBV5-1 and TRBJ2-7; D is possibly TRBD2 (5 bases). V was shortened by 3 bases and J by 7 bases, with 14 bases between the two germline ends. CDR1 and CDR2 (germline): SGHRS, YFSETQ. The CDR3 sequence is 13 residues long. CDR3 residues: CASSYDYLGEQYF. The CDR3 DNA follows: TGCGCCAGCAGCTATGACTACCTCGGGGAGCAGTACTTC.

The chain recombines TRBV13 with TRBJ1-1; D is undetermined. Trimming pared 5 bases from V and 4 bases from J, leaving 14 bases between. This CDR3 has 14 amino acids. CDR1 is PRHDT and CDR2 is FYEKMQ in the germline V gene (reference sequence). This chain's CDR3 is CASSPSLGSTEAFF. CDR3 bases: TGTGCCAGCAGCCCGAGTTTGGGGAGCACTGAAGCTTTCTTT. The full variable domain, with the rest looked up from reference TRBV13 and TRBJ1-1, is AAGVIQSPRHLIKEKRETATLKCYPIPRHDTVYWYQQGPGQDPQFLISFYEKMQSDKGSIPDRFSAQQFSDYHSELNMSSLELGDSALYFCASSPSLGSTEAFFGQGTRLTVV.

The genes are TRBV30 and TRBJ1-1; TRBD1 matches 7 bases. V lost 4 bases, J lost 1 base, and 3 bases stayed unmatched. Germline CDR1 GTSNPN, CDR2 SVGIG (reference sequence). The CDR3 contains 13 residues. The CDR3 loop reads CAWMGQRNTEAFF. The CDR3 DNA follows: TGTGCCTGGATGGGACAGAGGAACACTGAAGCTTTCTTT.

The J gene is TRBJ1-2, the V gene TRBV9; D remains unclear. Germline CDR1 SGDLS, CDR2 YYNGEE. Trimming removed 0 bases from V and 2 bases from J, with 14 bases in between. There are 16 residues in the CDR3. The CDR3 protein is CASSVEALGYNYGYTF. DNA of the CDR3: TGTGCCAGCAGCGTAGAGGCTTTAGGATACAACTATGGCTACACCTTC.

This clonotype came up many times. The rearrangement links TRBV9 to TRBJ2-3; D is possibly TRBD2 (5 bases). Trimming removed 3 bases from V and 3 bases from J, with 14 bases in between. CDR3 length: 15 residues. Germline lookup yields CDR1 SGDLS and CDR2 YYNGEE. The CDR3 sequence: CASSDHLLGTDTQYF. The CDR3, as DNA: TGTGCCAGCAGCGACCACTTACTAGGAACAGATACGCAGTATTTT.

In its sample, this clonotype was seen many times. V usage is TRBV3-1 and J usage is TRBJ2-1; 14 bases line up with TRBD2. Germline values: CDR1 LGHDT, CDR2 YNNKEL (reference sequence). This CDR3 region has 16 residues. The V gene end was trimmed by 5 bases and the J gene end by 11 bases; junction bases not matched to a gene: 11. Here the CDR3 DNA reads TGTGCCAGCAGCTCGACGTCCGGGACTAGCGGGGGTAAGCAGTTCTTC. It codes for CASSSTSGTSGGKQFF.

This clonotype was picked up many times. The chain is built from TRBV7-9 and TRBJ2-5, with D perhaps matching TRBD1 (8 bases). The CDR3 contains 19 residues. Germline V lookup: CDR1 SEHNR, CDR2 FQNEAQ (reference sequence). V was trimmed by 4 bases and J by 2 bases, leaving 26 bases between them. The CDR3 DNA reads TGTGCCAGCAGCTCTCCAAAATCCGGACAGGGAGGGCCTCAAGAGACCCAGTACTTC. It translates to CASSSPKSGQGGPQETQYF.

In its sample, this clonotype ranks as medium-sized. The chain joins TRBV19 to TRBJ2-1, with 9 bases that match TRBD2. With 5 bases clipped from V and 6 bases from J, the junction kept 5 bases outside the gene matches. The CDR3 runs to 14 residues. Germline V CDR1 and CDR2: LNHDA, SQIVND (reference sequence). DNA for the CDR3: TGTGCCAGTAGTTTTAGCGGGGGCGGCAATGAGCAGTTCTTC. Translated, it gives CASSFSGGGNEQFF.

In this sample, this clonotype turned up many times. This chain joins TRBV4-1 and TRBJ2-3; D gene unclear. Trimming took 2 bases from V and 6 from J, leaving 21 bases between them. CDR1 is MGHRA, CDR2 YSYEKL, per germline. The CDR3 is 17 amino acids. CDR3: CASSQSEGRRTWDTQYF. The DNA for the CDR3 is TGCGCCAGCAGCCAATCAGAAGGGCGGAGAACCTGGGATACGCAGTATTTT.

This clonotype was seen ten or more times. The chain has TRBV9 and TRBJ2-1; 7 positions match TRBD1. Unmatched junction bases numbered 4, after V lost 0 bases and J lost 4 bases. Germline V gene lookup returns CDR1 SGDLS and CDR2 YYNGEE. CDR3 size: 15 residues. This chain's CDR3 is CASSVGGGRYNEQFF. As DNA, the CDR3 is TGTGCCAGCAGCGTAGGAGGGGGCAGGTACAATGAGCAGTTCTTC.

There are many counts of this clonotype. This chain links TRBV20-1 with TRBJ2-1, with 10 bases fitting TRBD2. The V gene's germline CDR1 is DFQATT and CDR2 SNEGSKA (reference sequence). The CDR3 runs to 14 residues. V dropped 3 bases and J dropped 6; count of bases not matched to a gene: 5. The chain's CDR3 is CSARGGLASNEQFF. The CDR3 DNA reads as TGCAGTGCTAGGGGGGGACTAGCGAGCAATGAGCAGTTCTTC.

Ten or more counts support this clonotype. This chain uses TRBV5-1 with TRBJ2-2, with unresolved D. There are 15 residues in the CDR3. V lost 4 bases, J lost 2 bases, and 12 bases lay in between. In germline, CDR1 is SGHRS, CDR2 YFSETQ. CDR3 protein: CASSLLEDNTGELFF. The CDR3, as DNA: TGCGCCAGCAGCCTACTGGAAGATAACACCGGGGAGCTGTTTTTT.

The sample holds one count of this clonotype. The rearrangement links TRBV25-1 to TRBJ2-3; D is perhaps TRBD1 (5 bases). CDR3 length: 17 residues. The ends were cut back, 6 bases at V and 2 bases at J, with 21 bases in the middle. Germline V CDR1 and CDR2: MGHDK, SYGVNS. This CDR3 reads CASREKGVSLFTDTQYF. CDR3 bases: TGTGCCAGCAGAGAAAAAGGGGTCAGCCTCTTCACAGATACGCAGTATTTT.

This clonotype showed up many times. CDR3 nucleotide sequence: TGTGCCAGCAGCTTAGTGGTCTACGAGCAGTACTTC. Encoded protein: CASSLVVYEQYF. The chain has TRBV11-2 and TRBJ2-7; D not resolved. V gave up 1 base and J gave up 3 bases, with 4 bases separating them. The CDR3 has 12 residues. Germline V gives CDR1 SGHAT, CDR2 FQNNGV. The variable domain in full, with the rest retrieved from reference TRBV11-2 and TRBJ2-7, is EAGVAQSPRYKIIEKRQSVAFWCNPISGHATLYWYQQILGQGPKLLIQFQNNGVVDDSQLPKDRFSAERLKGVDSTLKIQPAKLEDSAVYLCASSLVVYEQYFGPGTRLTVT.